This TCR beta chain was identified during a study of T cells in Graves' hyperthyroidism and ophthalmopathy. Authors of the study amplified TCR beta CDR3 regions from RNA transcripts. The HTBI primer set drove a first-round RT-PCR of the TCR CDR3. TCRdb recomputed calls from the multiplex PCR reads with MiXCR, one row per CDR3 protein. The sample consists of roughly 740,000 distinct CDR3 sequences, about a sixth of them appearing once. Trimming cost V 6 bases and J 0 bases; bases outside gene matches: 4. The CDR3 has 14 residues. Material for sequencing was blood. The V call is TRBV12-3 or TRBV12-4, the J call TRBJ2-7; 8 nucleotides line up with TRBD2. The TCR was taken from a man between 18 and 35 years old with Graves' hyperthyroidism. The CDR3 nucleotides are TGTGCCAGCAGCCAGAGCGGGAGCTCCTACGAGCAGTACTTC. It yields the protein CASSQSGSSYEQYF.